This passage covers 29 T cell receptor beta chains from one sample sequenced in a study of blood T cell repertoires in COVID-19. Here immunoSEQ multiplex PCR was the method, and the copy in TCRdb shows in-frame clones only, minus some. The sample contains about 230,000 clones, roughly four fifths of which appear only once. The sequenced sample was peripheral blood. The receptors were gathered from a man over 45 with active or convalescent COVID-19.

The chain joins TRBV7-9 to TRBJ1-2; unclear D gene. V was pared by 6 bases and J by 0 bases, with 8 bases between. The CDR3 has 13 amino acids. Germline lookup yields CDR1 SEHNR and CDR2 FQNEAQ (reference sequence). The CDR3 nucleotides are TGTGCCAGCAGTCCCGGGACTAACTATGGCTACACCTTC. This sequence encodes CASSPGTNYGYTF.

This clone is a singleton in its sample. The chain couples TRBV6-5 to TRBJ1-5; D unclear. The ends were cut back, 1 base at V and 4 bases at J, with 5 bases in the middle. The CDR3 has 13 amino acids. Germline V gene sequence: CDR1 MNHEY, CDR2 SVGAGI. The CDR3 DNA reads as TGTGCCAGCAGTTACTACCAGAATCAGCCCCAGCATTTT. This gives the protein CASSYYQNQPQHF.

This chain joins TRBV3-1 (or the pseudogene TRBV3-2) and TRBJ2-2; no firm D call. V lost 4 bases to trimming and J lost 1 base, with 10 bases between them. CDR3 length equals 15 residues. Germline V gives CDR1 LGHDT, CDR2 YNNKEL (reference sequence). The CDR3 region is CASSLLRGNTGELFF. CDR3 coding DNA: TGTGCCAGCAGCCTCCTCCGCGGGAACACCGGGGAGCTGTTTTTT.

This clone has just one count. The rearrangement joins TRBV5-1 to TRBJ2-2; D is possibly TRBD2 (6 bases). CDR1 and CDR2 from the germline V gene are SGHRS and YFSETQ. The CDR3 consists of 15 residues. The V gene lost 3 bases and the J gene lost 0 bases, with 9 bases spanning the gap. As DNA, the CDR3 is TGCGCCAGCAGCTCGGGACTCGCGAACACCGGGGAGCTGTTTTTT. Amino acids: CASSSGLANTGELFF.

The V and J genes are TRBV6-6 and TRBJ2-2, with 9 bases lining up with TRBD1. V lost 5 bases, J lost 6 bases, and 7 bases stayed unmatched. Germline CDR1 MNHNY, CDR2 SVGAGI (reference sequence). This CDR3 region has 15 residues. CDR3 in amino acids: CASSHGTGFPGELFF. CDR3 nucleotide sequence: TGTGCCAGCAGTCATGGGACAGGGTTCCCCGGGGAGCTGTTTTTT.

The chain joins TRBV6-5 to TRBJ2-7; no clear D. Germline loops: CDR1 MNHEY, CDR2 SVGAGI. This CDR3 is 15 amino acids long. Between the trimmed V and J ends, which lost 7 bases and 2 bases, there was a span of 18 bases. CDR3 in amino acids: CASNPRVGTAYEQYF. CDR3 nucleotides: TGTGCCAGCAATCCCCGGGTAGGAACCGCCTACGAGCAGTACTTC.

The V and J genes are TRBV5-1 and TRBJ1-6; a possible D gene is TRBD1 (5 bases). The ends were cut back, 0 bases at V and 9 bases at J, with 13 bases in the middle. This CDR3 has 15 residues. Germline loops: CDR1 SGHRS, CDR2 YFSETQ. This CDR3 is CASSLEVRELSPLHF. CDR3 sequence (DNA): TGCGCCAGCAGCTTGGAGGTCAGGGAACTTTCACCCCTCCACTTT.

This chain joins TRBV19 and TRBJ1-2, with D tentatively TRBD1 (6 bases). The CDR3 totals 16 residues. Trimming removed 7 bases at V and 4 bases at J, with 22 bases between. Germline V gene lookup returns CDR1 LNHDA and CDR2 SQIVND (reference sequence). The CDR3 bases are TGTGCCAGTACCAATAGCCGGGGGGCAGAGGGCTATGGCTACACCTTC. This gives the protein CASTNSRGAEGYGYTF.

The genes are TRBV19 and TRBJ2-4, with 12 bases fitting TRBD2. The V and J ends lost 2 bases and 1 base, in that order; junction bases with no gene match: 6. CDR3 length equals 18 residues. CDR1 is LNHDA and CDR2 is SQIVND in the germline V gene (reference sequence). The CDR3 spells CASSIRLAGGPAKNIQYF. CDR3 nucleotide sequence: TGTGCCAGTAGTATACGGCTAGCGGGGGGGCCTGCCAAAAACATTCAGTACTTC.

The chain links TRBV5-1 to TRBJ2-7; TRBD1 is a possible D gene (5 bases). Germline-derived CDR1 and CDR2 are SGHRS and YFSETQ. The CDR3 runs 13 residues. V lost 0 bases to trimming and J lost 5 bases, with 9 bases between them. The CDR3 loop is CASSLAQGHEQYF. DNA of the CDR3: TGCGCCAGCAGCTTGGCCCAGGGCCACGAGCAGTACTTC.

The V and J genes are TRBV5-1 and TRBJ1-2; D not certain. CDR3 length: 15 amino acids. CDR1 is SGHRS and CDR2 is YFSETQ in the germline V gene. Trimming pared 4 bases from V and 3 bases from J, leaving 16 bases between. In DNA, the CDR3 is TGCGCCAGCAGCGTGGATTTCCCGCGGGACTATGGCTACACCTTC. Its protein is CASSVDFPRDYGYTF.

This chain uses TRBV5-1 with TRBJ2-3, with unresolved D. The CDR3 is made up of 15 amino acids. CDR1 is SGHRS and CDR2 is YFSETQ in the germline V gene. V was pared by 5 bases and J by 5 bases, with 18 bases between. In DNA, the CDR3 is TGCGCCAGCAGTGTTAGCAGCCACGGCGGAGATACGCAGTATTTT. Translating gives CASSVSSHGGDTQYF.

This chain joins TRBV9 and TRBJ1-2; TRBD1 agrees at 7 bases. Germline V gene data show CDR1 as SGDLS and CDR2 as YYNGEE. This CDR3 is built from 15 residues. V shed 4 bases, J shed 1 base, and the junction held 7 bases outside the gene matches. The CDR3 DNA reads TGTGCCAGCAGCCCCCGACAGGGAATTAACTATGGCTACACCTTC. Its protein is CASSPRQGINYGYTF. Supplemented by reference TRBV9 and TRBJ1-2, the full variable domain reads DSGVTQTPKHLITATGQRVTLRCSPRSGDLSVYWYQQSLDQGLQFLIQYYNGEERAKGNILERFSAQQFPDLHSELNLSSLELGDSALYFCASSPRQGINYGYTFGSGTRLTVV.

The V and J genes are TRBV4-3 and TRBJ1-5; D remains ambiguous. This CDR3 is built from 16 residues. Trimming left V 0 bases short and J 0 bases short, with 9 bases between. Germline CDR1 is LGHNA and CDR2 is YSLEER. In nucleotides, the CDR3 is TGCGCCAGCAGCCAAGATCTAACAGTTAGCAATCAGCCCCAGCATTTT. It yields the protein CASSQDLTVSNQPQHF.

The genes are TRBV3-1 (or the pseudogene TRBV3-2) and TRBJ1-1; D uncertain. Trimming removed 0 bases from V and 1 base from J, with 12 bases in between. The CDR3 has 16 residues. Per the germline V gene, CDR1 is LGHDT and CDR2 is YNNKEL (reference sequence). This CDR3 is CASSQEAGFTNTEAFF. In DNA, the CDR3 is TGTGCCAGCAGCCAAGAGGCAGGATTCACGAACACTGAAGCTTTCTTT.

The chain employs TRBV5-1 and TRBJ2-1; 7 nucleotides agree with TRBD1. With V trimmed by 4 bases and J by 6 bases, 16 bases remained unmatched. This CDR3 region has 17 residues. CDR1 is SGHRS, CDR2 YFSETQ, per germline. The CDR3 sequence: CASSISSSVTGINEQFF. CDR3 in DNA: TGCGCCAGCAGCATATCTTCTTCCGTGACAGGGATCAATGAGCAGTTCTTC. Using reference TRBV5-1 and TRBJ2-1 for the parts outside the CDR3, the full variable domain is KAGVTQTPRYLIKTRGQQVTLSCSPISGHRSVSWYQQTPGQGLQFLFEYFSETQRNKGNFPGRFSGRQFSNSRSEMNVSTLELGDSALYLCASSISSSVTGINEQFFGPGTRLTVL.

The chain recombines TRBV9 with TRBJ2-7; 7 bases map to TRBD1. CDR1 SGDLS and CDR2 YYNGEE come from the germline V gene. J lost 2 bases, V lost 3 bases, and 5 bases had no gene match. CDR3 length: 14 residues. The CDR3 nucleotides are TGTGCCAGCAGCGCCGAGGGACAGACCTACGAGCAGTACTTC. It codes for CASSAEGQTYEQYF.

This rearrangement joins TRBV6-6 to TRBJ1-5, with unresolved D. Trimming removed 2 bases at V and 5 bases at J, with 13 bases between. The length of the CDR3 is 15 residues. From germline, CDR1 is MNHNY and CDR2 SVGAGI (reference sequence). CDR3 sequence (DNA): TGTGCCAGCAGTTACAGTCCCACGAGTCATCAGCCCCAGCATTTT. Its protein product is CASSYSPTSHQPQHF.

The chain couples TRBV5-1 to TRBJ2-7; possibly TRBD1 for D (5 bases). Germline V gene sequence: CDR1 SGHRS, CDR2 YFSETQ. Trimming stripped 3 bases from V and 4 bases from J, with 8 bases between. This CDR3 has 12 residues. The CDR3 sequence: CASSSGAYEQYF. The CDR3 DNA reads TGCGCCAGCAGCTCTGGGGCGTACGAGCAGTACTTC.

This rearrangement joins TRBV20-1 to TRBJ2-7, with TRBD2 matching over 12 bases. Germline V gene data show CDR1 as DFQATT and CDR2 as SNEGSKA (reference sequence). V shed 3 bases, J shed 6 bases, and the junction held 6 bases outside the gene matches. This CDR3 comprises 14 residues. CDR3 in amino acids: CSASQLAGGSEQYF. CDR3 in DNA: TGCAGTGCTAGTCAGCTAGCGGGGGGGTCCGAGCAGTACTTC.

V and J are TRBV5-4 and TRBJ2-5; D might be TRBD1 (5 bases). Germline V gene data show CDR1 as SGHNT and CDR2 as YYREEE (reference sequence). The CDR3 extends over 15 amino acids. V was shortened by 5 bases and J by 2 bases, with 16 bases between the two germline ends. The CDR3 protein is CASSRGPLGQETQYF. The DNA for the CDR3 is TGTGCCAGCAGTAGGGGCCCCCTGGGGCAAGAGACCCAGTACTTC.

DNA of the CDR3: TGTGCCAGCAGCTTAGGGACAGGGGGAGAGGAAGCTTTCTTT. Translated, it gives CASSLGTGGEEAFF. V and J are TRBV7-9 and TRBJ1-1; 10 bases are a match to TRBD1. J was trimmed by 8 bases and V by 1 base; bases with no gene match: 4. Germline V gene data show CDR1 as SEHNR and CDR2 as FQNEAQ (reference sequence). The CDR3 loop spans 14 amino acids. The whole variable domain, filled in from reference TRBV7-9 and TRBJ1-1, reads DTGVSQNPRHKITKRGQNVTFRCDPISEHNRLYWYRQTLGQGPEFLTYFQNEAQLEKSRLLSDRFSAERPKGSFSTLEIQRTEQGDSAMYLCASSLGTGGEEAFFGQGTRLTVV.

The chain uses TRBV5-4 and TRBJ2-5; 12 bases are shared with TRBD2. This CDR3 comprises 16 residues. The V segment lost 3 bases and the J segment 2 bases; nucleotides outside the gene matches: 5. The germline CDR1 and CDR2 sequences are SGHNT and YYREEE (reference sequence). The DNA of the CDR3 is TGTGCCAGCAGCTCGGTAGGACTAGCGGGGCAAGAGACCCAGTACTTC. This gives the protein CASSSVGLAGQETQYF.

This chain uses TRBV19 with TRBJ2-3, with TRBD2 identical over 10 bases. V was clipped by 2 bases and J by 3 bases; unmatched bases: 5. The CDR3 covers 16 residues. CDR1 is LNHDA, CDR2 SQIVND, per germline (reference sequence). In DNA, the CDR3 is TGTGCCAGTAGTATACAGCGGGGGGGCCGGACAGATACGCAGTATTTT. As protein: CASSIQRGGRTDTQYF.

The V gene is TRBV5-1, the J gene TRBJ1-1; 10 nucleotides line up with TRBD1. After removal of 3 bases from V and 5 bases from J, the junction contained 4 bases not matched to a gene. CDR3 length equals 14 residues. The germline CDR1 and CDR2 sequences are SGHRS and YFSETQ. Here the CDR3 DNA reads TGCGCCAGCAGCTACGGGACAGGGGATACTGAAGCTTTCTTT. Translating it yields CASSYGTGDTEAFF.

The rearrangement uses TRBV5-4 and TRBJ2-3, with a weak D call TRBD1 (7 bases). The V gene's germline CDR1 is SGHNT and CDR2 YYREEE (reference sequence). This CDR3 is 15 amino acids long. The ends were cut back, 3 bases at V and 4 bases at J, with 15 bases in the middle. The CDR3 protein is CASSSDREVADTQYF. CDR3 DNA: TGTGCCAGCAGCTCAGACAGGGAGGTCGCAGATACGCAGTATTTT. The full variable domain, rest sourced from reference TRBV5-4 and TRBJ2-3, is ETGVTQSPTHLIKTRGQQVTLRCSSQSGHNTVSWYQQALGQGPQFIFQYYREEENGRGNFPPRFSGLQFPNYSSELNVNALELDDSALYLCASSSDREVADTQYFGPGTRLTVL.

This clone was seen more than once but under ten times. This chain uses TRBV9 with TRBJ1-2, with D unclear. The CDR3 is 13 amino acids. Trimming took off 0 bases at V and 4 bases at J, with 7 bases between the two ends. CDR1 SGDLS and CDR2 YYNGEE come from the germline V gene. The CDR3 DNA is TGTGCCAGCAGCGTAGACAGCCTCTATGGCTACACCTTC. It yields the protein CASSVDSLYGYTF. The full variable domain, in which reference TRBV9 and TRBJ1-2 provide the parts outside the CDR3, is DSGVTQTPKHLITATGQRVTLRCSPRSGDLSVYWYQQSLDQGLQFLIQYYNGEERAKGNILERFSAQQFPDLHSELNLSSLELGDSALYFCASSVDSLYGYTFGSGTRLTVV.

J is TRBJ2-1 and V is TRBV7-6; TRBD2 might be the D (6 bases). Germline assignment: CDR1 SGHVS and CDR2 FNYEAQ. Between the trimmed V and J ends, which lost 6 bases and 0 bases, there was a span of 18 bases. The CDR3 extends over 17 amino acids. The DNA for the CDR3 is TGTGCCAGCAGACAACTAATACGGGACTCCTCCTACAATGAGCAGTTCTTC. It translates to CASRQLIRDSSYNEQFF.

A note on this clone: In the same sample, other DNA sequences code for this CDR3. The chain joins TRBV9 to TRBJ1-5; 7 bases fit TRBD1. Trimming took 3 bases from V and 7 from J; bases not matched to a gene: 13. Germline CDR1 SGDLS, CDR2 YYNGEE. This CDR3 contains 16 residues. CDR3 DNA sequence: TGTGCCAGCAGCGCTTACCAGGGGGTGAGGGGGCAGCCCCAGCATTTT. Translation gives CASSAYQGVRGQPQHF. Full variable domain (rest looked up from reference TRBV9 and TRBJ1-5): DSGVTQTPKHLITATGQRVTLRCSPRSGDLSVYWYQQSLDQGLQFLIQYYNGEERAKGNILERFSAQQFPDLHSELNLSSLELGDSALYFCASSAYQGVRGQPQHFGDGTRLSIL.